Following are 9 T cell receptor beta chains from one sample sequenced in a study of T cell responses to AZD1222 COVID-19 vaccine. Sequencing was performed with immunoSEQ multiplex PCR; in TCRdb, only in-frame clones are kept and a portion is missing. The sample has more than 140,000 clones; around nine tenths are singletons. The sample in question was peripheral blood, obtained on day 0 of AZD1222 vaccination. These receptors were collected from an adult in good health.

This sequence joins TRBV30 and TRBJ1-4; TRBD1 agrees at 12 bases. The junction had 6 bases not matched to a gene; V was cut back by 4 bases and J by 3 bases. Germline V gene data show CDR1 as GTSNPN and CDR2 as SVGIG (reference sequence). CDR3 length: 16 residues. The CDR3 DNA reads as TGTGCCTGGACGCCGGGACAGGGGGCCCCTAATGAAAAACTGTTTTTT. This sequence encodes CAWTPGQGAPNEKLFF. The variable domain in full, with the rest retrieved from reference TRBV30 and TRBJ1-4, is SQTIHQWPATLVQPVGSPLSLECTVEGTSNPNLYWYRQAAGRGLQLLFYSVGIGQISSEVPQNLSASRPQDRQFILSSKKLLLSDSGFYLCAWTPGQGAPNEKLFFGSGTQLSVL.

V is TRBV5-1 and J is TRBJ1-2; D uncertain. V was trimmed by 1 base and J by 4 bases, leaving 8 bases between them. Per germline, CDR1 SGHRS and CDR2 YFSETQ. The CDR3 has 13 residues. The CDR3 is CASSLLGIYGYTF. In DNA form, the CDR3 reads TGCGCCAGCAGCTTGTTAGGGATCTATGGCTACACCTTC.

This chain connects TRBV9 to TRBJ1-1, with no clear D. The V and J ends lost 0 bases and 5 bases respectively, with 14 bases between them. The CDR3 is 15 residues long. The germline V gene encodes CDR1 SGDLS and CDR2 YYNGEE. The CDR3 coding sequence is TGTGCCAGCAGCGTAGCCTACGGATCCTCTACTGAAGCTTTCTTT. This gives the protein CASSVAYGSSTEAFF.

This clone has only one observation. The chain has TRBV28 and TRBJ2-7, with D perhaps given as TRBD1 or TRBD2 (5 bases each). Germline CDR1 MDHEN, CDR2 SYDVKM. Trimming took 2 bases from V and 5 from J, leaving 16 bases between them. The CDR3 extends over 15 amino acids. DNA for the CDR3: TGTGCCAGCAGTTTAACGGCGGGCAGGGTAAACGAGCAGTACTTC. Its protein is CASSLTAGRVNEQYF. The full variable domain, completed using reference TRBV28 and TRBJ2-7, is DVKVTQSSRYLVKRTGEKVFLECVQDMDHENMFWYRQDPGLGLRLIYFSYDVKMKEKGDIPEGYSVSREKKERFSLILESASTNQTSMYLCASSLTAGRVNEQYFGPGTRLTVT.

The chain employs TRBV7-9 and TRBJ2-1; 9 bases are a match to TRBD1. This CDR3 contains 16 residues. Germline lookup yields CDR1 SEHNR and CDR2 FQNEAQ (reference sequence). Trimming removed 5 bases from V and 3 bases from J; junction bases left unmatched: 8. CDR3 sequence reads: CASSLTGQGGYNEQFF. DNA for the CDR3: TGTGCCAGCAGCCTAACGGGACAGGGTGGCTACAATGAGCAGTTCTTC.

The chain recombines TRBV20-1 with TRBJ2-7; D remains unclear. The CDR3 contains 13 residues. Trimming removed 3 bases at V and 7 bases at J, with 16 bases between. Germline lookup yields CDR1 DFQATT and CDR2 SNEGSKA (reference sequence). The CDR3 reads CSASDRLGEEQYF. In nucleotides, the CDR3 is TGCAGTGCTAGTGACCGCCTGGGCGAAGAGCAGTACTTC.

This chain connects TRBV27 to TRBJ2-7; no reliable D call. Germline CDR1 and CDR2: MNHEY and SMNVEV (reference sequence). Trimming removed 0 bases at V and 6 bases at J, with 21 bases between. The CDR3 length is 17 residues. Here the CDR3 reads CASSLSGDVLGLSEQYF. In nucleotides, the CDR3 is TGTGCCAGCAGTTTATCGGGCGACGTCTTGGGTCTCAGCGAGCAGTACTTC.

V gene TRBV5-5 combines with J gene TRBJ2-1; 8 nucleotides match TRBD2. Germline CDR1 reads SGHKS; CDR2 reads YYEKEE (reference sequence). The CDR3 length is 14 residues. Germline trimming cut 2 bases from V and 8 bases from J; bases unmatched to any gene: 6. The CDR3 nucleotides read TGTGCCAGCAGCTTAAGGACTAGCTGGGATGAGCAGTTCTTC. The encoded protein is CASSLRTSWDEQFF.

The chain couples TRBV27 to TRBJ2-7; no definite D call. The V and J ends lost 3 bases and 1 base respectively, with 7 bases between them. The CDR3 covers 13 residues. Germline-derived CDR1 and CDR2 are MNHEY and SMNVEV (reference sequence). The DNA for the CDR3 is TGTGCCAGCAGTTTGAGCGTATCCTACGAGCAGTACTTC. Protein product: CASSLSVSYEQYF.